What follows is one T cell receptor beta chain and its context. The study based diagnoses on clinical symptoms, serum thyroxine and TRAb, thyroid ultrasound and orbital computed tomography. CDR1 is MNHEY and CDR2 is SVGEGT in the germline V gene. V shed 6 bases and J shed 6 bases, with 18 bases lying between them. The CDR3 sequence is 14 residues long. The source of the sample is a study of T cells in Graves' hyperthyroidism and ophthalmopathy. Amplification of TCR beta CDR3 regions used RNA as the template. Researchers ran a first-round RT-PCR on the TCR CDR3 using the HTBI primer set. Each CDR3 protein gets one entry after TCRdb re-called the multiplex PCR reads with MiXCR. There are fewer than 750,000 distinct CDR3 sequences in the sample; roughly 15% occur only once, and approximately 12% lies in the top ten.

This TCR came from a woman aged 45-65 years with Graves' ophthalmopathy. The J gene is TRBJ2-7, the V gene TRBV6-2 or TRBV6-3; no firm D call. Sequencing was performed on blood. Here the CDR3 DNA reads TGTGCCAGCAGCTCCTTGGGTCTTCTATCCGAGCAGTACTTC. Its protein is CASSSLGLLSEQYF.